Presented here are 11 T cell receptor beta chains from one specimen sequenced in a study of cytomegalovirus exposure and HLA in healthy donors (dated by TCRdb to the late 2010s). The library was made by the immunoSEQ multiplex PCR assay. For the multiplex PCR, a mixture combining 60 forward primers for TCR Vbeta segments and 13 reverse primers for TCR Jbeta segments was used. TCRdb retrieved this table from immuneACCESS and kept in-frame rearrangements only. Not all clones are present; in checked studies, unresolved V genes account for under half, and no reason is known for the remainder. The table for this sample lists about 170,000 clones. The ten largest clonotypes hold 0.75% to 0.85% of the sample. The specimen was PBMCs. The receptor source for this set is a young woman in good health and CMV-seropositive.

Here the CDR3 reads CASSTSREAAETQYF. CDR3 coding DNA: TGTGCCAGTAGTACCTCCCGGGAGGCCGCCGAGACCCAGTACTTC. This chain joins TRBV19 and TRBJ2-5; 7 bases map to TRBD2. Germline assignment: CDR1 LNHDA and CDR2 SQIVND (reference sequence). The V segment lost 4 bases and the J segment 5 bases; nucleotides outside the gene matches: 10. The CDR3 consists of 15 residues.

The chain links TRBV10-2 to TRBJ2-3; 9 nucleotides match TRBD2. The CDR3 sequence is 17 residues long. Losses at the gene ends were 10 bases for V and 5 bases for J; bases not matched to a gene: 19. Germline values: CDR1 WSHSY, CDR2 SAAADI. Written as DNA, the CDR3 is TGCGCCATCTCGGTAGATTTGAGCGGGAGGAATAGAGATACGCAGTATTTT. Its translation is CAISVDLSGRNRDTQYF.

The chain has TRBV5-1 and TRBJ2-7; D gene ambiguous. V was pared by 4 bases and J by 2 bases, with 13 bases between. The CDR3 is made up of 14 amino acids. Germline V gene sequence: CDR1 SGHRS, CDR2 YFSETQ. CDR3 in amino acids: CASSVRVQTYEQYF. CDR3 sequence (DNA): TGCGCCAGCAGCGTCCGGGTCCAAACCTACGAGCAGTACTTC. Combining the CDR3 with reference TRBV5-1 and TRBJ2-7 gives the whole variable domain KAGVTQTPRYLIKTRGQQVTLSCSPISGHRSVSWYQQTPGQGLQFLFEYFSETQRNKGNFPGRFSGRQFSNSRSEMNVSTLELGDSALYLCASSVRVQTYEQYFGPGTRLTVT.

The chain combines TRBV4-2 with TRBJ1-1, with unresolved D. Germline V lookup: CDR1 LGHNA, CDR2 YNFKEQ. There are 17 residues in the CDR3. V lost 0 bases and J lost 0, with 14 bases in between. CDR3 bases: TGTGCCAGCAGCCAAGATCCCCGAGCCCGTCTGAACACTGAAGCTTTCTTT. Protein product: CASSQDPRARLNTEAFF.

V and J are TRBV2 and TRBJ2-1, with D perhaps matching TRBD1 (6 bases). V was shortened by 5 bases and J by 15 bases, with 14 bases between the two germline ends. The CDR3 sequence is 11 residues long. The germline V gene has CDR1 SNHLY and CDR2 FYNNEI. The CDR3 DNA sequence: TGTGCCAGCAGTCTAAACAGGGTTGGGTTCTTC. It is translated as CASSLNRVGFF. Combining the CDR3 with reference TRBV2 and TRBJ2-1 gives the whole variable domain EPEVTQTPSHQVTQMGQEVILRCVPISNHLYFYWYRQILGQKVEFLVSFYNNEISEKSEIFDDQFSVERPDGSNFTLKIRSTKLEDSAMYFCASSLNRVGFFGPGTRLTVL.

The chain has TRBV11-2 and TRBJ2-5; 12 bases align to TRBD2. Trimming removed 3 bases from V and 4 bases from J; junction bases left unmatched: 3. Looked up from germline, CDR1 is SGHAT and CDR2 is FQNNGV. The CDR3 is 15 residues long. The CDR3 nucleotides are TGTGCCAGCAGCTTGACTAGCGGGAGTGGAGAGACCCAGTACTTC. It yields the protein CASSLTSGSGETQYF. The full variable domain, in which reference TRBV11-2 and TRBJ2-5 provide the parts outside the CDR3, is EAGVAQSPRYKIIEKRQSVAFWCNPISGHATLYWYQQILGQGPKLLIQFQNNGVVDDSQLPKDRFSAERLKGVDSTLKIQPAKLEDSAVYLCASSLTSGSGETQYFGPGTRLLVL.

The V call is TRBV2, the J call TRBJ1-1; 9 nucleotides align to TRBD1. Germline CDR1 reads SNHLY; CDR2 reads FYNNEI. The CDR3 totals 18 residues. The V and J ends lost 6 bases and 0 bases, in that order; junction bases with no gene match: 14. The CDR3 reads CASREPGTGSIMNTEAFF. DNA for the CDR3: TGTGCCAGCAGAGAACCCGGGACAGGGTCTATTATGAACACTGAAGCTTTCTTT.

The rearrangement links TRBV19 to TRBJ2-4, with TRBD2 identical over 11 bases. Germline lookup yields CDR1 LNHDA and CDR2 SQIVND (reference sequence). The ends lost 4 bases at V and 0 bases at J; junction bases unmatched: 8. The CDR3 is made up of 18 amino acids. In DNA, the CDR3 is TGTGCCAGTAGTACCTTCGGGACTAGCGGATTAGCCAAAAACATTCAGTACTTC. It encodes CASSTFGTSGLAKNIQYF.

This chain joins TRBV9 and TRBJ1-1, with D perhaps TRBD1 (5 bases). Deletions cut 3 bases from V and 1 base from J, with 19 bases between. CDR3 length equals 17 residues. Germline CDR1 SGDLS, CDR2 YYNGEE. The CDR3 sequence is CASSDDILGRGNTEAFF. For the CDR3, the DNA is TGTGCCAGCAGCGATGACATTTTGGGGCGTGGGAACACTGAAGCTTTCTTT.

The genes are TRBV7-9 and TRBJ2-1, with D perhaps matching TRBD2 (5 bases). V lost 5 bases and J lost 6, with 17 bases in between. Germline-derived CDR1 and CDR2 are SEHNR and FQNEAQ (reference sequence). The CDR3 spans 15 residues. CDR3 nucleotides: TGTGCCAGCAGCCCACGAGGGCATCTTGGCAATGAGCAGTTCTTC. Its protein product is CASSPRGHLGNEQFF.

The V call is TRBV10-1, the J call TRBJ1-4; 9 positions agree with TRBD1. V lost 3 bases, J lost 5 bases, and 4 bases stayed unmatched. Per germline, CDR1 WNHNN and CDR2 SYGVQD (reference sequence). The CDR3 is 15 residues long. CDR3 sequence reads: CASSDPGTGNEKLFF. The CDR3 DNA reads as TGCGCCAGCAGTGACCCGGGGACAGGGAATGAAAAACTGTTTTTT.